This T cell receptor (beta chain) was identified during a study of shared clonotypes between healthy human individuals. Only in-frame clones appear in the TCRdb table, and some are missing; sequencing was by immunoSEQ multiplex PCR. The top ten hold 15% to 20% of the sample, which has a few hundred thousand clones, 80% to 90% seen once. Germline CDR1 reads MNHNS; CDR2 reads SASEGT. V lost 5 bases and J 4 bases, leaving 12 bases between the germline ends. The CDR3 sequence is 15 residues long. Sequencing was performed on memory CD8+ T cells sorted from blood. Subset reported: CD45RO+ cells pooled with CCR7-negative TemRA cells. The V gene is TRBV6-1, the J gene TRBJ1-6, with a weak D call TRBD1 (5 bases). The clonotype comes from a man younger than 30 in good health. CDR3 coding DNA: TGTGCCAGCAGTCAGGGACGAGGATATAATTCACCCCTCCACTTT. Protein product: CASSQGRGYNSPLHF.